This entry describes one TCR beta chain. Relative to the germline gene, one junction end is altered; a read error may explain this. Germline V gives CDR1 LNHDA, CDR2 SQIVND (reference sequence). The CDR3 consists of 14 residues. The data derive from a study of blood T cell repertoires in COVID-19. For the study at large: Italy, Spain and the United States were the sources of the convalescent and acute COVID-19 samples. Nucleic acid was either cDNA or gDNA, and it came from T cells, B-cell-depleted T cells, or PBMCs.

As processed by the authors: Nucleated cell counts were estimated from reference gene primer amplification. The protocol was immunoSEQ multiplex PCR, while the TCRdb copy is restricted to in-frame clones and leaves out a portion. The V and J calls and clone size were taken over from that table, and D and trimming were inferred from the DNA. The table records approximately 150,000 clones, 65% to 90% of them present only once. Sequencing was performed on peripheral blood. This TCR was recovered from a man aged 70-80 years with acute or convalescent COVID-19. The V gene is TRBV19, the J gene TRBJ2-5; TRBD2 aligns across 15 bases. CDR3 in DNA: TGTGCCAGTAGTATGGGGGGACTAGCGGGAGGACCGCACTTC. Translation gives CASSMGGLAGGPHF. Based on the CDR3 plus reference TRBV19 and TRBJ2-5, the full variable domain is DGGITQSPKYLFRKEGQNVTLSCEQNLNHDAMYWYRQDPGQGLRLIYYSQIVNDFQKGDIAEGYSVSREKKESFPLTVTSAQKNPTAFYLCASSMGGLAGGPHFGPGTRLLVL.